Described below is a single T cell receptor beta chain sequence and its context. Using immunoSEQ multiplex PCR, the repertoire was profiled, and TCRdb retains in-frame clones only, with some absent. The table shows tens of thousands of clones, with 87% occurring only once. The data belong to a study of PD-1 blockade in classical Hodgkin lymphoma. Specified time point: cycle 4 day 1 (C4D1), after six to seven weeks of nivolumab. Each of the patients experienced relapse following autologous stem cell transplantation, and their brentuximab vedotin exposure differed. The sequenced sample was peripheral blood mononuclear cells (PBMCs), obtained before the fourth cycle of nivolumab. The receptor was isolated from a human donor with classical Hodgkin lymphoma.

For the CDR3, the DNA is TGTGCCAGCAGTTTAGCCGGGGGCAGCCCAGATACGCAGTATTTT. Translated: CASSLAGGSPDTQYF. The chain links TRBV28 to TRBJ2-3, with D perhaps matching TRBD1 or TRBD2 (6 bases each). Germline V lookup: CDR1 MDHEN, CDR2 SYDVKM. This CDR3 has 15 residues. V lost 2 bases and J 4 bases, leaving 13 bases between the germline ends.